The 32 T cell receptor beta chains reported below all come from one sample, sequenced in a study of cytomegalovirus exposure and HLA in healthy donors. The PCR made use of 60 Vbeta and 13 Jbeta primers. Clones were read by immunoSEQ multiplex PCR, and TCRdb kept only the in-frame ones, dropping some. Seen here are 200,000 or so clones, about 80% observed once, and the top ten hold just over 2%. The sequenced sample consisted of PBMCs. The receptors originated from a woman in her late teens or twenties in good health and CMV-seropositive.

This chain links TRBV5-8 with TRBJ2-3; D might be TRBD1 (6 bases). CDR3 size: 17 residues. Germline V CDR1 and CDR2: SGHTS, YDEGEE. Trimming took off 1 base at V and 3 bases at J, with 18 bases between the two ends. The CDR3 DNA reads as TGTGCCAGCAGCTTGAACAGGCTGGGGGCAACGACAGATACGCAGTATTTT. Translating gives CASSLNRLGATTDTQYF.

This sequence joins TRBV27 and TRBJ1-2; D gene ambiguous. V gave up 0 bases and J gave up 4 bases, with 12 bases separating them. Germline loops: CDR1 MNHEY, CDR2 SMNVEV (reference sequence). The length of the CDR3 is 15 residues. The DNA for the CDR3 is TGTGCCAGCAGTTTATCAGCGGGAATCGGCTATGGCTACACCTTC. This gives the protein CASSLSAGIGYGYTF.

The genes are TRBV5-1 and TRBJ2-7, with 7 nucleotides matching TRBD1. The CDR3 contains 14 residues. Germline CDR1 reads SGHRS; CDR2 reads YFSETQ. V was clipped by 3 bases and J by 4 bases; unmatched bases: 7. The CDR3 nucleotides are TGCGCCAGCAGCTATGACAGGGTCTTTTACGAGCAGTACTTC. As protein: CASSYDRVFYEQYF.

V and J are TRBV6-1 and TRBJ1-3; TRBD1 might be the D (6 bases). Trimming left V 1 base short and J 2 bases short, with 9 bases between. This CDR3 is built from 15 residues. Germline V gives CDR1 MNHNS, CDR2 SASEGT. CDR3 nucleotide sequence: TGTGCCAGCAGTGAAGTTACAGGGACTGGAAACACCATATATTTT. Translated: CASSEVTGTGNTIYF.

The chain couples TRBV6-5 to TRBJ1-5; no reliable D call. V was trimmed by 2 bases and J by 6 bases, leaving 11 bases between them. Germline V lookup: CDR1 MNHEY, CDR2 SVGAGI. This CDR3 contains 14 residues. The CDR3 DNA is TGTGCCAGCAGTTACAGGGTAGAGGGTCAGCCCCAGCATTTT. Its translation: CASSYRVEGQPQHF.

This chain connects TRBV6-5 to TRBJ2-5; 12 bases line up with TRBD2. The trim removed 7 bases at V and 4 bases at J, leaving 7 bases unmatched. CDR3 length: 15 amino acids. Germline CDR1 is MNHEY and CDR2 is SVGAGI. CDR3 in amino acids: CASILTSGGGETQYF. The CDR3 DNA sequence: TGTGCCAGCATCTTGACTAGCGGGGGCGGAGAGACCCAGTACTTC.

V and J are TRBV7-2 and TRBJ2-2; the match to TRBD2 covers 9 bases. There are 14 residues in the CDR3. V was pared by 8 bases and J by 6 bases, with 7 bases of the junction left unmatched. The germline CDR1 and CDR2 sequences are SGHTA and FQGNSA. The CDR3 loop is CASGFSGGSGELFF. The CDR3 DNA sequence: TGTGCCAGCGGATTTAGCGGGGGCTCCGGGGAGCTGTTTTTT.

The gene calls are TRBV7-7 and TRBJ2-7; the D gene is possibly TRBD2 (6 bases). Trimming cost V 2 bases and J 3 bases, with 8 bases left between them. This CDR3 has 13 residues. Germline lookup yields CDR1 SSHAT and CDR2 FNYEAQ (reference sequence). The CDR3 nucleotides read TGTGCCAGCAGCTTATCCGGGAGCTACGAGCAGTACTTC. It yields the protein CASSLSGSYEQYF.

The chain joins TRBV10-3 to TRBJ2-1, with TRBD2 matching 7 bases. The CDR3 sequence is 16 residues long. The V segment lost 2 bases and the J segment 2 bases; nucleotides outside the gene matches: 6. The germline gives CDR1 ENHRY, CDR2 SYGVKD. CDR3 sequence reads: CAISENPTSTYNEQFF. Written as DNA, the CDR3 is TGTGCCATCAGTGAGAACCCGACTAGCACCTACAATGAGCAGTTCTTC.

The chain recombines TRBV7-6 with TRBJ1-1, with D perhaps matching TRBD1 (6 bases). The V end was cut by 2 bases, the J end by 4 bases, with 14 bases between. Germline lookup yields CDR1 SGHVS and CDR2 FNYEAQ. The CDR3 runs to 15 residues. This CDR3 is CASSLSTGPSTEAFF. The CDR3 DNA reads TGTGCCAGCAGCTTATCTACAGGGCCCAGCACTGAAGCTTTCTTT.

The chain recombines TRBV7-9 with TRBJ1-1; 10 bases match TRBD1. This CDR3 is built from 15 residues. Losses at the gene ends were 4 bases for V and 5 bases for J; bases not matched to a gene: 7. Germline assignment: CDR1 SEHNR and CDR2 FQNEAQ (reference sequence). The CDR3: CASSSDRGKGTEAFF. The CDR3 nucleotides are TGTGCCAGCAGCTCGGACAGGGGGAAAGGGACTGAAGCTTTCTTT.

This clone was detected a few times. The CDR3 reads CARTRVYYEQYV. In DNA, the CDR3 is TGTGCCAGGACCCGGGTCTACTACGAGCAGTACGTC. The V call is TRBV6-5, the J call TRBJ2-7, with unresolved D. The CDR3 consists of 12 residues. V was pared by 9 bases and J by 3 bases, with 12 bases between. Germline assignment: CDR1 MNHEY and CDR2 SVGAGI.

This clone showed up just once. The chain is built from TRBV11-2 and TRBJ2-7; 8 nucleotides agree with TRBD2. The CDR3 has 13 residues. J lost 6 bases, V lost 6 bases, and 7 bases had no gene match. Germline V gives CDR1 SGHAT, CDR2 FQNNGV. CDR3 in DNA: TGTGCCAGCAGATCCCCCGGGGGGGGCGAGCAGTACGTC. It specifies CASRSPGGGEQYV.

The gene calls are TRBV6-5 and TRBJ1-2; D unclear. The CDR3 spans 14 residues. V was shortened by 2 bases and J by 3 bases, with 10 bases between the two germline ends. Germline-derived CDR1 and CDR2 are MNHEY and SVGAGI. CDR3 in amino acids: CASSYRRGDYGYTF. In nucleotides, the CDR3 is TGTGCCAGCAGTTACAGGCGGGGTGACTATGGCTACACCTTC.

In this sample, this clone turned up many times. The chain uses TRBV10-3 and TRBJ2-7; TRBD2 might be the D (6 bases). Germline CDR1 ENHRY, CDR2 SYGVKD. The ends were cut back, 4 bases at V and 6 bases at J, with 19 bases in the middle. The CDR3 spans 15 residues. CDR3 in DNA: TGTGCCATCAGTGGGGAGATGGAGGGACTCGGCGAGCAGTACGTC. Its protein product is CAISGEMEGLGEQYV.

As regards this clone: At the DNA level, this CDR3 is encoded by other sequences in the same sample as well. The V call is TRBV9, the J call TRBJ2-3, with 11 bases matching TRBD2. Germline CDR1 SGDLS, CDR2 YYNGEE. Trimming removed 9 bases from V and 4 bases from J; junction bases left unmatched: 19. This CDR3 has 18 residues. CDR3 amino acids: CANLGLAVYPRRADTQYF. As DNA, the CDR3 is TGTGCCAACTTGGGACTAGCGGTTTATCCCCGGAGGGCAGATACGCAGTATTTT.

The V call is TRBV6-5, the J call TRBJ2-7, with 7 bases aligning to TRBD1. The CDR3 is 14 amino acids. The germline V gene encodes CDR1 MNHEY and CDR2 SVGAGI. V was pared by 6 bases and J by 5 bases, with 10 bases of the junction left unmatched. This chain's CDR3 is CASSSDRVLHEQYF. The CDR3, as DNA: TGTGCCAGCAGCTCCGACAGGGTCTTACACGAGCAGTACTTC.

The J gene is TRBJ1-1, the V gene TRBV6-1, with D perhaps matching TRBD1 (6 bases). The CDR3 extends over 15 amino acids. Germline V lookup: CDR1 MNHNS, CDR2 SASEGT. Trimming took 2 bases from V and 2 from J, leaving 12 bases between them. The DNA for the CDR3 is TGTGCCAGCAGTGAAAGGGGCAGGGGAAACACTGAAGCTTTCTTT. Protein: CASSERGRGNTEAFF.

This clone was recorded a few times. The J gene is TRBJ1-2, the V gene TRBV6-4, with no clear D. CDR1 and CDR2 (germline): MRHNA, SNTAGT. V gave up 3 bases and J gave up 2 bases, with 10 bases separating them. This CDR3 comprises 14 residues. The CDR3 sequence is CASSEMRRNYGYTF. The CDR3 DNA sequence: TGTGCCAGCAGTGAAATGCGGAGGAACTATGGCTACACCTTC.

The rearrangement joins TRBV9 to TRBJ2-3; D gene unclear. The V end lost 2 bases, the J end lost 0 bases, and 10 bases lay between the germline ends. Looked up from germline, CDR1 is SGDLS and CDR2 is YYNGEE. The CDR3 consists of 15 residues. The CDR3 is CASSVLSTSTDTQYF. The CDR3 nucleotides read TGTGCCAGCAGCGTCCTATCTACTAGCACAGATACGCAGTATTTT. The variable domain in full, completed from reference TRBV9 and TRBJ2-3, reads DSGVTQTPKHLITATGQRVTLRCSPRSGDLSVYWYQQSLDQGLQFLIQYYNGEERAKGNILERFSAQQFPDLHSELNLSSLELGDSALYFCASSVLSTSTDTQYFGPGTRLTVL.

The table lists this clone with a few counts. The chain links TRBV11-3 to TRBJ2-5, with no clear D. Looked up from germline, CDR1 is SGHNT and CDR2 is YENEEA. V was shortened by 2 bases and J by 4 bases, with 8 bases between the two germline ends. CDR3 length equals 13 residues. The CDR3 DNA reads TGTGCCAGCAGCTTAAGTTGGAGAGAGACCCAGTACTTC. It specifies CASSLSWRETQYF.

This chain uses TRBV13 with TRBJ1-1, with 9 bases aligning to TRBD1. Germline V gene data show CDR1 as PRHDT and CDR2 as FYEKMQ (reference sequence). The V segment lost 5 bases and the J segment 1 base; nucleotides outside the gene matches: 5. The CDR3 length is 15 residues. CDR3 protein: CASSLRTGENTEAFF. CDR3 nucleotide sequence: TGTGCCAGCAGCCTACGGACAGGGGAGAACACTGAAGCTTTCTTT.

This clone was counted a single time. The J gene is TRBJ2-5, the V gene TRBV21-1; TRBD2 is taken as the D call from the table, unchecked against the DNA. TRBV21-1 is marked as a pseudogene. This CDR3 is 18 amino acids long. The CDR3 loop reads CASSKDPSGGIRQETQYF. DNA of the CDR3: TGTGCCAGCAGCAAAGACCCTAGCGGGGGCATCCGCCAAGAGACCCAGTACTTC.

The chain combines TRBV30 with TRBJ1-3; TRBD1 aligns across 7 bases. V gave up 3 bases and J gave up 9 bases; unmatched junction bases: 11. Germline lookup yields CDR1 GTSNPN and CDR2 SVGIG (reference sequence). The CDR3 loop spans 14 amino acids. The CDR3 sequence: CAWSPGTAVGTIYF. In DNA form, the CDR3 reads TGTGCCTGGAGCCCCGGGACAGCGGTGGGCACCATATATTTT.

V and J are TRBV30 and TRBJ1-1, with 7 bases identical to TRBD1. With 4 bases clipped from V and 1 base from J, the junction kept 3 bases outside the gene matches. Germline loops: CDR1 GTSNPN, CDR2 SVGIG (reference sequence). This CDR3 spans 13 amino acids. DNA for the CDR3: TGTGCCTGGACGGGACAGTCGAACACTGAAGCTTTCTTT. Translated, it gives CAWTGQSNTEAFF.

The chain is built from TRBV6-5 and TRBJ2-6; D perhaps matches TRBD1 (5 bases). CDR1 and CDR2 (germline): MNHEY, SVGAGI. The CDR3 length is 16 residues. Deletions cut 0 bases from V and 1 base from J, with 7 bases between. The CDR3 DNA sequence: TGTGCCAGCAGTTACTCGCCAGGGTCTGGGGCCAACGTCCTGACTTTC. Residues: CASSYSPGSGANVLTF.

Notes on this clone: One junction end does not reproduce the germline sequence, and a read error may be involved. The CDR3 sequence is CASSSDRFAFTF. The CDR3, as DNA: TGTGCCAGCAGTTCGGACAGATTTGCCTTCACGTTC. This chain connects TRBV27 to TRBJ1-2; TRBD1 is a possible D gene (6 bases). Germline loops: CDR1 MNHEY, CDR2 SMNVEV (reference sequence). The CDR3 is made up of 12 amino acids.

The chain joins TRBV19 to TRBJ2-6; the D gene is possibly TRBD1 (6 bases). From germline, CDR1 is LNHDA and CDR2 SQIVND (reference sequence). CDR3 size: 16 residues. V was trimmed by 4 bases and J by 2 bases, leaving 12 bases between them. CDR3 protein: CASSNSGVAGANVLTF. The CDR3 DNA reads TGTGCCAGTAGTAACTCAGGGGTAGCTGGGGCCAACGTCCTGACTTTC. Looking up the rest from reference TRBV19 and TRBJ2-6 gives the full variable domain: DGGITQSPKYLFRKEGQNVTLSCEQNLNHDAMYWYRQDPGQGLRLIYYSQIVNDFQKGDIAEGYSVSREKKESFPLTVTSAQKNPTAFYLCASSNSGVAGANVLTFGAGSRLTVL.

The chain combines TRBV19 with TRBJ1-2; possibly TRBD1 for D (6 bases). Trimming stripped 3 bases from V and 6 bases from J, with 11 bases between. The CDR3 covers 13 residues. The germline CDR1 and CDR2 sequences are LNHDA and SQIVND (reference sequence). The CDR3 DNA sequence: TGTGCCAGTAGTATGACAGGTATACATGGCTACACCTTC. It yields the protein CASSMTGIHGYTF.

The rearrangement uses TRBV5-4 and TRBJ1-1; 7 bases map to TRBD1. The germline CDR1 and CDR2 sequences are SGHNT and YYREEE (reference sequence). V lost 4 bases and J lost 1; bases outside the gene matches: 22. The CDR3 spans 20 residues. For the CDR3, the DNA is TGTGCCAGCAGCCCACCGGGACAGAAGACCTCCAGAATTGGGAACACTGAAGCTTTCTTT. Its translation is CASSPPGQKTSRIGNTEAFF.

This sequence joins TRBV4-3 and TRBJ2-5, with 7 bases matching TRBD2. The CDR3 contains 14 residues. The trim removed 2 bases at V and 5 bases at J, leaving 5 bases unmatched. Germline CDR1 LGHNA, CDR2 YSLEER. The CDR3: CASSQTAGWETQYF. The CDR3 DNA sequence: TGCGCCAGCAGCCAAACAGCGGGGTGGGAGACCCAGTACTTC.

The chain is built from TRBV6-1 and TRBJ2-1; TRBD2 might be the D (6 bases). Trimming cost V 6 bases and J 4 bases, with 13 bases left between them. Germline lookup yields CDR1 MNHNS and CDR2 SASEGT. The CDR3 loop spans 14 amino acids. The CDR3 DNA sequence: TGTGCCAGCAGCCGTGGACTAAATTACAATGAGCAGTTCTTC. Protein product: CASSRGLNYNEQFF.